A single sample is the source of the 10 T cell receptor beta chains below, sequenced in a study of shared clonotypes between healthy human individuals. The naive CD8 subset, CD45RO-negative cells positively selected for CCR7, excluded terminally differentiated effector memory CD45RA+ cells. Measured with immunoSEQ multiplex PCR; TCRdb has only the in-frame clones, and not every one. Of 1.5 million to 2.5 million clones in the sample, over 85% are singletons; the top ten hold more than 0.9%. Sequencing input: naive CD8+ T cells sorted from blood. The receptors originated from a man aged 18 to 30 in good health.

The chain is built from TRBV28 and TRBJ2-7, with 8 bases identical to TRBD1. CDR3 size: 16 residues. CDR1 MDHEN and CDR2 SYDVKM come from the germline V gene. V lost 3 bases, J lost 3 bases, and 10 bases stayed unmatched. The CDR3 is CASSFLPGQEIYEQYF. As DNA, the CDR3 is TGTGCCAGCAGTTTTTTACCGGGACAGGAGATCTACGAGCAGTACTTC.

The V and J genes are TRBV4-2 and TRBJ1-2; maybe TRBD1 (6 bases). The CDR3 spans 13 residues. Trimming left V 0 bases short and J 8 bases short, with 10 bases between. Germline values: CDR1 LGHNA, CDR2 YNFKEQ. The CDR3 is CASSQDPGGGYTF. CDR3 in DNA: TGTGCCAGCAGCCAAGATCCGGGGGGCGGCTACACCTTC.

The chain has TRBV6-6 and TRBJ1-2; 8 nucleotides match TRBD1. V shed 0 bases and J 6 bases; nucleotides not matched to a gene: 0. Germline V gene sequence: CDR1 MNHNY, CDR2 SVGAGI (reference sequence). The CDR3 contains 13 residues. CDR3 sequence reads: CASSYSQGDGYTF. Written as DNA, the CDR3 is TGTGCCAGCAGTTACTCACAGGGGGATGGCTACACCTTC.

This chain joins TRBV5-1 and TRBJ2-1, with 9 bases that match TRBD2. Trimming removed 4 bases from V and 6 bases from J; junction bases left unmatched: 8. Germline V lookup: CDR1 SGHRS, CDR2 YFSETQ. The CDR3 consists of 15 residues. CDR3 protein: CASSPGLAGPNEQFF. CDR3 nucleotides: TGCGCCAGCAGCCCCGGGCTAGCGGGACCCAATGAGCAGTTCTTC.

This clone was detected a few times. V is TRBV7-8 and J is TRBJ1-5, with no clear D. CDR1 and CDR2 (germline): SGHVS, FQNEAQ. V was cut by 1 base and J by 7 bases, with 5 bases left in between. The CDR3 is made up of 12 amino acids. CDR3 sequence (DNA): TGTGCCAGCAGCTTAGACTGGCAGCCCCAGCATTTT. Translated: CASSLDWQPQHF.

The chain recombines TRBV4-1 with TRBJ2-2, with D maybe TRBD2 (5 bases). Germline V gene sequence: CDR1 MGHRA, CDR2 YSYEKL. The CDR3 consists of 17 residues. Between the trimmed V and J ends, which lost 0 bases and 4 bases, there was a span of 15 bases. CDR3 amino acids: CASSQDVTSLRTGELFF. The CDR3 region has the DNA TGCGCCAGCAGCCAAGATGTTACTAGTTTGCGCACCGGGGAGCTGTTTTTT.

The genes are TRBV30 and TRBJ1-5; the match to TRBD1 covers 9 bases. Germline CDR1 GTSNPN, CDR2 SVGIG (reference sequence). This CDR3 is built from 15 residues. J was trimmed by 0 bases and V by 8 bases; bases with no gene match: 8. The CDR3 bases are TGTGCCGGAGGGACAGGGACTATTAGCAATCAGCCCCAGCATTTT. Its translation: CAGGTGTISNQPQHF.

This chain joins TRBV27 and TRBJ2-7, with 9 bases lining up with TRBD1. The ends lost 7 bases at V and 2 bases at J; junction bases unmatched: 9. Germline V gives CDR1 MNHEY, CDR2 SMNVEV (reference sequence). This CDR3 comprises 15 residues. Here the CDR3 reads CASTLGTGYPYEQYF. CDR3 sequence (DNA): TGTGCCAGCACTCTAGGGACAGGGTACCCCTACGAGCAGTACTTC.

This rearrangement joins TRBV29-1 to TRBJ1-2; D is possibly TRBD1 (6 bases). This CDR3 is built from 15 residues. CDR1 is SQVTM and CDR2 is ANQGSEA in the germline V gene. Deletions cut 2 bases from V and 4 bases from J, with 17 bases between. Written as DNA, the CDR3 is TGCAGCGTTGAATCGGAGCAGGGGACCACCTATGGCTACACCTTC. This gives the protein CSVESEQGTTYGYTF.

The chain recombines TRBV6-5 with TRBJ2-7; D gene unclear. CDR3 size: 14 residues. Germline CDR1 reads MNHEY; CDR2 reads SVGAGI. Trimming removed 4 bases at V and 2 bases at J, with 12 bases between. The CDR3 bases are TGTGCCAGCAGTTTCGGACCAGAGACCTACGAGCAGTACTTC. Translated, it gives CASSFGPETYEQYF.